This T cell receptor (beta chain) was captured by sequencing in a study of cytomegalovirus exposure and HLA in healthy donors. Overall study findings and caveats: TCR beta chains numbering more than 150 were designated cytomegalovirus-associated. Most CMV-associated TCR beta chains were later found to appear HLA-restricted.

The CDR3 totals 17 residues. Germline CDR1 SGHDN, CDR2 FVKESK. V was clipped by 2 bases and J by 5 bases; unmatched bases: 11. Comments on this clone: Its antigen is unknown.

It was with 60 Vbeta and 13 Jbeta primers that the PCR ran. The data were produced by immunoSEQ multiplex PCR, yet TCRdb's version contains in-frame clones alone and is incomplete. The data contain 100,000 to 150,000 clones, about three quarters of them seen just once; the ten biggest clones take up about 1.1%. The receptor's source is a woman aged 25 to 39 in good health and CMV-seronegative. The chain combines TRBV14 with TRBJ2-3; TRBD2 agrees at 9 bases. Source material: PBMCs. The chain's CDR3 is CASSQRLLAGGLDTQYF. The CDR3 region has the DNA TGTGCCAGCAGCCAAAGGTTATTGGCGGGAGGGCTAGATACGCAGTATTTT.